Below are 9 T cell receptor beta chains sequenced from a single sample in a study of CXCR3 chemokines and chemotherapy response in bladder cancer. Each CDR3 protein is one row after TCRdb ran MiXCR on the PCR reads. This table holds over a thousand distinct CDR3 sequences, nearly 6% found once. This sample was obtained from a patient whose treatment included neoadjuvant chemotherapy. The receptors shown here come from a human donor with bladder cancer that responded to neoadjuvant chemotherapy.

This clonotype was observed at least ten times. This rearrangement joins TRBV24-1 to TRBJ1-2; D is uncertain. The CDR3 runs to 13 residues. Germline V lookup: CDR1 KGHDR, CDR2 SFDVKD. V was trimmed by 5 bases and J by 5 bases, leaving 11 bases between them. CDR3 region: CATSGGRGYGYTF. The DNA of the CDR3 is TGTGCCACCAGTGGAGGTAGAGGATATGGCTACACCTTC.

This clonotype is categorized as medium-sized. The chain uses TRBV20-1 and TRBJ2-1; no firm D call. The CDR3 has 16 amino acids. Germline V gives CDR1 DFQATT, CDR2 SNEGSKA (reference sequence). The V end lost 0 bases, the J end lost 0 bases, and 12 bases lay between the germline ends. DNA of the CDR3: TGCAGTGCTAGAGATGTCCTTTCGGCCTCCTACAATGAGCAGTTCTTC. Encoded protein: CSARDVLSASYNEQFF.

This clonotype appeared many times. The V gene is TRBV6-2 or TRBV6-3, the J gene TRBJ1-1, with D unclear. The CDR3 sequence is 13 residues long. The germline V gene encodes CDR1 MNHEY and CDR2 SVGEGT. Trimming cost V 10 bases and J 4 bases, with 16 bases left between them. The DNA for the CDR3 is TGTGCCACCACAAGGGAGGTTGTCACTGAAGCTTTCTTT. It codes for CATTREVVTEAFF.

This clonotype is judged medium-sized. This chain connects TRBV28 to TRBJ1-5; D might be TRBD1 (6 bases). Germline V gene sequence: CDR1 MDHEN, CDR2 SYDVKM. V was trimmed by 10 bases and J by 7 bases, leaving 14 bases between them. This CDR3 contains 12 residues. In DNA, the CDR3 is TGTGCCACCCTGGCTGGGGGCCAGCCCCAGCATTTT. This codes for CATLAGGQPQHF.

This clonotype is medium-sized (0.01 to 0.1%) in the sample. The CDR3 DNA follows: TGTGCCAGCAGCCCCGTCCGGGGCTACGAGCAGTACTTC. This gives the protein CASSPVRGYEQYF. V is TRBV7-2 and J is TRBJ2-7; possibly TRBD2 for D (5 bases). This CDR3 region has 13 residues. Trimming took off 5 bases at V and 3 bases at J, with 11 bases between the two ends. From germline, CDR1 is SGHTA and CDR2 FQGNSA.

In this sample, this clonotype is medium-sized. V is TRBV29-1 and J is TRBJ1-1, with 10 nucleotides matching TRBD1. Trimming took 4 bases from V and 11 from J; bases not matched to a gene: 19. Germline V lookup: CDR1 SQVTM, CDR2 ANQGSEA. The CDR3 runs to 16 residues. CDR3 coding DNA: TGCAGCGTTGTCGGAAGGGGACAGGGGATAGGTGGATCGGCTTTCTTT. Amino acids: CSVVGRGQGIGGSAFF.

The V gene is TRBV12-3 or TRBV12-4, the J gene TRBJ2-2, with 9 positions matching TRBD1. V lost 6 bases to trimming and J lost 4 bases; unmatched junction nucleotides: 15. This CDR3 has 18 amino acids. CDR3 sequence reads: CASSPYPRTGVFTGELFF. The CDR3 nucleotides are TGTGCCAGCAGCCCTTACCCCCGGACAGGGGTTTTCACCGGGGAGCTGTTTTTT.

By frequency in the sample, this clonotype is medium-sized (0.01 to 0.1%). The rearrangement uses TRBV11-3 and TRBJ2-7; 8 bases agree with TRBD1. CDR1 and CDR2 (germline): SGHNT, YENEEA. V shed 1 base and J 3 bases; nucleotides not matched to a gene: 8. This CDR3 is 16 amino acids long. The CDR3 loop reads CASSLVRGGQGYEQYF. For the CDR3, the DNA is TGTGCCAGCAGCTTAGTAAGAGGAGGACAGGGCTACGAGCAGTACTTC.

Relative to its sample, this clonotype is large. This chain uses TRBV29-1 with TRBJ2-1; unclear D gene. Germline loops: CDR1 SQVTM, CDR2 ANQGSEA. V was cut by 7 bases and J by 8 bases, with 15 bases left in between. This CDR3 comprises 12 residues. The CDR3 spells CSAAPAGHEQFF. The DNA for the CDR3 is TGCAGCGCCGCCCCCGCCGGACATGAGCAGTTCTTC.